This T cell receptor beta chain was identified during a study of cytomegalovirus exposure and HLA in healthy donors. In the PCR, 60 Vbeta and 13 Jbeta primers were used. Here immunoSEQ multiplex PCR was the method, and the copy in TCRdb shows in-frame clones only, minus some. The sample consists of around 130,000 clones, approximately 84% of them appearing once. The CDR3 covers 16 residues. Germline loops: CDR1 KGHSH, CDR2 LQKENI. V lost 0 bases and J lost 2, with 12 bases in between. The table lists this clone with a count of one. Antigen specificity is unknown. Findings and caveats of the study: There were some V segments, including TRBV6-2 and TRBV6-3, excluded as indistinguishable. The dataset shows that most TCR sequences were rare, while some public TCRs occurred in many donors. The authors judged a highly shared variant cluster likely a sequencing artifact. Altogether, about 160 TCR beta chains were recorded as cytomegalovirus-associated.

The sequence was collected from a woman aged 18-35 years in good health and CMV-seronegative. The sequencing input was PBMCs. The rearrangement links TRBV18 to TRBJ2-3; D uncertain. CDR3 loop: CASSPPGQIPTDTQYF. CDR3 in DNA: TGTGCCAGCTCACCACCGGGCCAGATACCCACAGATACGCAGTATTTT.